This TCR beta chain was identified during a study of blood T cell repertoires in COVID-19. At the level of the study: The analysed material was cDNA or gDNA that came from T cells, B-cell-depleted T cells, or PBMCs.

On this clone: The identical CDR3 is also encoded by other nucleotide sequences in the sample.

The germline gives CDR1 LGHDT, CDR2 YNNKEL (reference sequence). CDR3 length equals 14 residues. The ends lost 6 bases at V and 6 bases at J; junction bases unmatched: 1. Per the original methods: Nucleated cell counts were estimated from reference gene primer amplification. Profiling relied on immunoSEQ multiplex PCR, and the TCRdb table lists in-frame clones only, not all of them. V, J and clone size derive from that table, while D and trimming were established from the DNA sequence. The table lists a few hundred thousand clones, around 86% of them singletons. The sequence was collected from a man under 40 who had recovered from COVID-19. The rearrangement joins TRBV3-1 (or the pseudogene TRBV3-2) to TRBJ1-6, with 11 positions matching TRBD1. Input material: peripheral blood. CDR3 residues: CASRGTGGNSPLHF. Here the CDR3 DNA reads TGTGCCAGCAGAGGGACAGGGGGTAATTCACCCCTCCACTTT.